These 29 T cell receptor beta chains were sequenced from one sample in a study of PD-1 blockade in classical Hodgkin lymphoma. TCRdb keeps only in-frame clones here, not all; method: immunoSEQ multiplex PCR. This sample carries about 76,000 clones, around 90% of them seen once, and the ten largest clones take about 20%. All trial patients relapsed after autologous stem cell transplantation. The specimen was peripheral blood mononuclear cells (PBMCs), collected at baseline. These receptors were taken from a human donor with classical Hodgkin lymphoma.

This rearrangement joins TRBV30 to TRBJ1-1, with a possible D match to TRBD1 (5 bases). Germline loops: CDR1 GTSNPN, CDR2 SVGIG (reference sequence). The CDR3 length is 15 residues. V lost 4 bases, J lost 5 bases, and 20 bases lay in between. The CDR3 bases are TGTGCCTGGATTCCCCGGGGGGGGTGGAGGACTGAAGCTTTCTTT. This sequence encodes CAWIPRGGWRTEAFF.

The rearrangement links TRBV5-1 to TRBJ2-3; 11 nucleotides align to TRBD2. V lost 4 bases to trimming and J lost 3 bases; unmatched junction nucleotides: 7. The CDR3 spans 16 residues. Germline V gives CDR1 SGHRS, CDR2 YFSETQ. The CDR3 reads CASSLLAGVNTDTQYF. CDR3 DNA sequence: TGCGCCAGCAGCCTACTAGCGGGAGTAAATACAGATACGCAGTATTTT.

The chain recombines TRBV19 with TRBJ2-1; D is perhaps TRBD2 (5 bases). Between the trimmed V and J ends, which lost 7 bases and 0 bases, there was a span of 16 bases. CDR3 length equals 16 residues. Germline CDR1 is LNHDA and CDR2 is SQIVND (reference sequence). CDR3 DNA: TGTGCCAGTAACGGTGCGGGTGTTAGCTCCTACAATGAGCAGTTCTTC. It translates to CASNGAGVSSYNEQFF.

The chain links TRBV4-2 to TRBJ2-3, with 10 bases identical to TRBD2. The CDR3 sequence is 15 residues long. Losses at the gene ends were 5 bases for V and 6 bases for J; bases not matched to a gene: 8. Germline V gene lookup returns CDR1 LGHNA and CDR2 YNFKEQ. The CDR3: CASSGGLAPQDTQYF. The CDR3 DNA follows: TGTGCCAGCAGCGGGGGACTAGCGCCCCAGGATACGCAGTATTTT.

J is TRBJ2-1 and V is TRBV15, with D possibly TRBD1 on 6 matching bases. The V gene lost 0 bases and the J gene lost 2 bases, with 14 bases spanning the gap. The CDR3 runs 17 residues. Germline values: CDR1 LNHNV, CDR2 YYDKDF (reference sequence). CDR3 loop: CATSRDFAGVTYNEQFF. DNA of the CDR3: TGTGCCACCAGCAGAGATTTCGCAGGGGTAACCTACAATGAGCAGTTCTTC. Full variable domain (remainder filled in from reference TRBV15 and TRBJ2-1): DAMVIQNPRYQVTQFGKPVTLSCSQTLNHNVMYWYQQKSSQAPKLLFHYYDKDFNNEADTPDNFQSRRPNTSFCFLDIRSPGLGDTAMYLCATSRDFAGVTYNEQFFGPGTRLTVL.

This chain joins TRBV5-4 and TRBJ2-2; D possibly corresponds to TRBD2 (5 bases). The germline V gene encodes CDR1 SGHNT and CDR2 YYREEE (reference sequence). Trimming removed 2 bases from V and 7 bases from J, with 6 bases in between. The CDR3 has 12 amino acids. CDR3 in DNA: TGTGCCAGCAGCTTCGGAGGCGGGGAGCTGTTTTTT. Translation gives CASSFGGGELFF.

The rearrangement joins TRBV2 to TRBJ2-1; unclear D gene. Trimming took 6 bases from V and 2 from J, leaving 14 bases between them. CDR1 SNHLY and CDR2 FYNNEI come from the germline V gene. The CDR3 extends over 15 amino acids. This chain's CDR3 is CASSILRVAYNEQFF. The CDR3 DNA reads as TGTGCCAGCAGCATCCTACGGGTGGCCTACAATGAGCAGTTCTTC.

The genes are TRBV18 and TRBJ2-7, with TRBD2 as a possible D gene (5 bases). CDR3 size: 12 residues. V shed 3 bases and J shed 5 bases, with 8 bases lying between them. Germline CDR1 KGHSH, CDR2 LQKENI. CDR3 coding DNA: TGTGCCAGCTCACCCTCCGGGGACGAGCAGTACTTC. Translation: CASSPSGDEQYF.

The chain recombines TRBV19 with TRBJ2-7, with D tentatively TRBD2 (7 bases). The CDR3 sequence is 14 residues long. Germline assignment: CDR1 LNHDA and CDR2 SQIVND (reference sequence). Trimming stripped 6 bases from V and 5 bases from J, with 17 bases between. The CDR3: CASRNMRGGHEQYF. As DNA, the CDR3 is TGTGCCAGTAGAAATATGAGGGGGGGCCACGAGCAGTACTTC.

The chain links TRBV7-2 to TRBJ2-3; 7 bases fit TRBD2. The V gene end was trimmed by 8 bases and the J gene end by 3 bases; junction bases not matched to a gene: 11. The CDR3 length is 15 residues. The V gene's germline CDR1 is SGHTA and CDR2 FQGNSA. The DNA for the CDR3 is TGTGCCAGCTCTTTTGCTAGCGGAGCAACAGATACGCAGTATTTT. It yields the protein CASSFASGATDTQYF. Combining the CDR3 with reference TRBV7-2 and TRBJ2-3 gives the whole variable domain GAGVSQSPSNKVTEKGKDVELRCDPISGHTALYWYRQSLGQGLEFLIYFQGNSAPDKSGLPSDRFSAERTGGSVSTLTIQRTQQEDSAVYLCASSFASGATDTQYFGPGTRLTVL.

The chain uses TRBV28 and TRBJ1-1; D unresolved. Trimming pared 3 bases from V and 4 bases from J, leaving 6 bases between. CDR3 length: 12 residues. CDR1 MDHEN and CDR2 SYDVKM come from the germline V gene. CDR3 DNA: TGTGCCAGCAGTTTTGGCCTCACTGAAGCTTTCTTT. Amino acids: CASSFGLTEAFF.

The chain links TRBV6-1 to TRBJ1-4, with D hard to call. V was trimmed by 4 bases and J by 4 bases, leaving 10 bases between them. Per germline, CDR1 MNHNS and CDR2 SASEGT. This CDR3 comprises 14 residues. Here the CDR3 reads CASSGDWGNEKLFF. The DNA for the CDR3 is TGTGCCAGCAGTGGAGACTGGGGTAATGAAAAACTGTTTTTT.

This clone was found a few times. The V gene is TRBV19, the J gene TRBJ2-5; weak D call: TRBD1 (6 bases). From germline, CDR1 is LNHDA and CDR2 SQIVND (reference sequence). This CDR3 is 13 amino acids long. V dropped 6 bases and J dropped 5 bases, with 13 bases sitting between them. CDR3 sequence (DNA): TGTGCCAGTAGAAACCAGGGGTTGGAGACCCAGTACTTC. The encoded protein is CASRNQGLETQYF.

The chain employs TRBV6-5 and TRBJ2-5, with D tentatively TRBD2 (6 bases). The CDR3 loop spans 14 amino acids. V was shortened by 5 bases and J by 5 bases, with 15 bases between the two germline ends. The germline V gene encodes CDR1 MNHEY and CDR2 SVGAGI. The CDR3 DNA reads TGTGCCAGCAGTAAGCCGGGCGGGGAGGAGACCCAGTACTTC. Amino acid sequence: CASSKPGGEETQYF.

The genes are TRBV9 and TRBJ2-3; 12 bases fit TRBD2. Germline lookup yields CDR1 SGDLS and CDR2 YYNGEE. Trimming at V came to 4 bases and at J to 0 bases, leaving 9 bases not matched to a gene. This CDR3 contains 18 residues. CDR3 sequence: CASSRKRTSGASTDTQYF. In DNA form, the CDR3 reads TGTGCCAGCAGCCGAAAGAGGACTAGCGGGGCTAGCACAGATACGCAGTATTTT.

The rearrangement links TRBV7-9 to TRBJ1-2; possibly TRBD1 for D (6 bases). V lost 3 bases and J lost 4, with 12 bases in between. Germline CDR1 reads SEHNR; CDR2 reads FQNEAQ (reference sequence). This CDR3 spans 14 amino acids. The CDR3 region is CASSFNREGYGYTF. The CDR3 nucleotides are TGTGCCAGCAGCTTTAACAGGGAGGGCTATGGCTACACCTTC.

The chain joins TRBV7-9 to TRBJ2-1; unclear D gene. The CDR3 consists of 13 residues. From germline, CDR1 is SEHNR and CDR2 FQNEAQ (reference sequence). Trimming removed 1 base at V and 4 bases at J, with 5 bases between. The chain's CDR3 is CASSLDGYNEQFF. CDR3 DNA: TGTGCCAGCAGCTTAGATGGATACAATGAGCAGTTCTTC.

V and J are TRBV30 and TRBJ2-1; D may be TRBD2 (5 bases). CDR3 length: 13 amino acids. V was clipped by 2 bases and J by 0 bases, with 5 bases between them. CDR1 GTSNPN and CDR2 SVGIG come from the germline V gene (reference sequence). The CDR3 is CAWSRDSYNEQFF. In DNA form, the CDR3 reads TGTGCCTGGAGTCGGGACTCCTACAATGAGCAGTTCTTC. Using reference TRBV30 and TRBJ2-1 for the parts outside the CDR3, the full variable domain is SQTIHQWPATLVQPVGSPLSLECTVEGTSNPNLYWYRQAAGRGLQLLFYSVGIGQISSEVPQNLSASRPQDRQFILSSKKLLLSDSGFYLCAWSRDSYNEQFFGPGTRLTVL.

The V and J genes are TRBV6-5 and TRBJ2-5; D possibly corresponds to TRBD1 (6 bases). In germline, CDR1 is MNHEY, CDR2 SVGAGI. The CDR3 covers 15 residues. V lost 7 bases and J lost 5, with 20 bases in between. The CDR3 is CASKLAQGPWETQYF. CDR3 nucleotides: TGTGCCAGCAAATTAGCACAGGGCCCCTGGGAGACCCAGTACTTC.

This chain joins TRBV28 and TRBJ1-2; D unclear. CDR1 is MDHEN and CDR2 is SYDVKM in the germline V gene. The ends were cut back, 3 bases at V and 2 bases at J, with 13 bases in the middle. The CDR3 sequence is 15 residues long. The chain's CDR3 is CASSFLRERNYGYTF. The CDR3 region has the DNA TGTGCCAGCAGTTTCTTGCGGGAACGAAACTATGGCTACACCTTC.

The rearrangement links TRBV5-3 to TRBJ2-7; no reliable D call. TRBV5-3 is an ORF for which the function is uncertain. The CDR3 covers 11 residues. Trimming removed 0 bases at V and 12 bases at J, with 10 bases between. CDR3 protein: CARSLESHGYF. In DNA, the CDR3 is TGTGCCAGAAGCTTGGAGTCTCACGGGTACTTC.

The V gene is TRBV15, the J gene TRBJ1-3; the D gene is possibly TRBD1 (5 bases). The V gene's germline CDR1 is LNHNV and CDR2 YYDKDF (reference sequence). This CDR3 comprises 19 residues. V was shortened by 0 bases and J by 2 bases, with 20 bases between the two germline ends. The CDR3 DNA is TGTGCCACCAGCAGAGATTCCCGCGTGGGGGAGCTAACTGGAAACACCATATATTTT. Encoded protein: CATSRDSRVGELTGNTIYF.

The chain is built from TRBV5-4 and TRBJ2-1; 12 bases map to TRBD1. Germline V gives CDR1 SGHNT, CDR2 YYREEE (reference sequence). The CDR3 extends over 18 amino acids. The V segment lost 4 bases and the J segment 4 bases; nucleotides outside the gene matches: 12. DNA of the CDR3: TGTGCCAGCAGCCCATCCGGGACAGGGGGCGACAGTTACAATGAGCAGTTCTTC. It is translated as CASSPSGTGGDSYNEQFF.

The chain joins TRBV5-1 to TRBJ2-7, with D hard to call. This CDR3 comprises 16 residues. The germline gives CDR1 SGHRS, CDR2 YFSETQ. The V and J ends lost 4 bases and 3 bases respectively, with 20 bases between them. CDR3 region: CASSEERLQFHYEQYF. The CDR3, as DNA: TGCGCCAGCAGCGAAGAGAGACTCCAATTCCACTACGAGCAGTACTTC.

The chain carries TRBV7-9 and TRBJ2-7; 9 bases agree with TRBD1. CDR3 length: 17 amino acids. The germline V gene has CDR1 SEHNR and CDR2 FQNEAQ (reference sequence). V was clipped by 0 bases and J by 3 bases; unmatched bases: 9. CDR3: CASSLAQSRDRDYEQYF. In nucleotides, the CDR3 is TGTGCCAGCAGCTTAGCCCAGTCGCGGGACAGGGACTACGAGCAGTACTTC.

The genes are TRBV27 and TRBJ1-5; 7 bases fit TRBD1. Germline CDR1 and CDR2: MNHEY and SMNVEV (reference sequence). The CDR3 covers 16 residues. With 5 bases clipped from V and 2 bases from J, the junction kept 9 bases outside the gene matches. Here the CDR3 reads CASSPHRGGGNQPQHF. The CDR3 DNA is TGTGCCAGCAGTCCCCACAGGGGTGGAGGCAATCAGCCCCAGCATTTT.

The chain has TRBV21-1 and TRBJ2-5; the table assigns TRBD2, which was not confirmed against the DNA. TRBV21-1 is a pseudogene segment. The CDR3 length is 13 residues. The CDR3 spells CASSTGSQETQYF. DNA of the CDR3: TGTGCCAGCAGCACCGGGAGTCAAGAGACCCAGTACTTC.

The chain carries TRBV7-2 and TRBJ2-5, with TRBD1 as a possible D gene (5 bases). The germline gives CDR1 SGHTA, CDR2 FQGNSA. The CDR3 length is 11 residues. V was clipped by 5 bases and J by 7 bases, with 8 bases between them. CDR3 protein: CASSPQATQYF. In DNA form, the CDR3 reads TGTGCCAGCAGCCCACAGGCGACCCAGTACTTC.

The chain joins TRBV7-9 to TRBJ1-5; D unresolved. The germline gives CDR1 SEHNR, CDR2 FQNEAQ (reference sequence). V dropped 4 bases and J dropped 4 bases, with 17 bases sitting between them. The CDR3 consists of 16 residues. CDR3 bases: TGTGCCAGCAGCTATTATGGGGAGGGCTGGAATCAGCCCCAGCATTTT. Protein sequence: CASSYYGEGWNQPQHF.